Given below is one T cell receptor beta chain in context. Its antigen is currently unknown. The same CDR3 arises from other DNA sequences in this sample as well. These data belong to a study of shared clonotypes between healthy human individuals. Looking at the study overall: A couple of women and a few men aged 18 to 49 served as donors.

Subsets obtained from CD4+ cells comprised CD45RA+ naive and CD45RA-negative memory cells. Study-wide results and limits: Rarefaction indicated that sorted-subset sequencing remained incomplete although depth was large.

This CDR3 region has 14 residues. Per the germline V gene, CDR1 is SGHRS and CDR2 is YFSETQ. V shed 1 base and J shed 1 base, with 7 bases lying between them. Each PCR replicate from the sorted subsets contained 200 to 250 ng DNA, which is about 30,000 T cell genomes. Measured with immunoSEQ multiplex PCR; TCRdb has only the in-frame clones, and not every one. This sample has more than 1,200,000 clones, with roughly 98.5% found just once. The chain links TRBV5-1 to TRBJ2-3, with D unclear. Material: naive CD4+ T cells sorted from blood. Subset denoted: CD45RA+ positively selected. The source is a young man in good health. The CDR3 reads CASSLRPGTDTQYF. DNA for the CDR3: TGCGCCAGCAGCTTGAGGCCAGGCACAGATACGCAGTATTTT.